The present T cell receptor (beta chain) was sequenced within a study of Ad26.COV2.S vaccination and SARS-CoV-2 variants. Study-wide context: Enrolled in COV1001, the donor was in the Ad26.COV2.S trial arm, which received the vaccine.

This clone has only one observation. The CDR3 has 12 residues. The V and J ends lost 6 bases and 4 bases respectively, with 7 bases between them. Treatment noted: roughly 18 received Ad26.COV2.S at low or high dose, single or two shots; a few received placebo; per-sample allocation not given. Collection of the samples took place on day 63 after the first injection of vaccine or placebo. Clones were read by immunoSEQ multiplex PCR, and TCRdb kept only the in-frame ones, dropping some. The sample includes roughly 400,000 clones, 90% of them seen just once. This clonotype was sampled from a person between 18 and 65 years old who received the Ad26.COV2.S COVID-19 vaccine or a placebo. This material consisted of peripheral blood, taken in a trial of Ad26.COV2.S vaccine versus placebo. This chain links TRBV12-3 or TRBV12-4 with TRBJ1-3; D gene uncertain. CDR3 residues: CASRYAGNTIYF. The CDR3 DNA reads TGTGCCAGCAGATACGCCGGAAACACCATATATTTT.